This T cell receptor (beta chain) comes out of a study of cytomegalovirus exposure and HLA in healthy donors. Data came from immunoSEQ multiplex PCR; TCRdb stores just in-frame clones and leaves some out. The sample carries some 170,000 clones, around 81% recorded once. The donors were in the approximately 130-subject validation cohort, distinct from the 666-subject first cohort. Study-wide findings and caveats: Reports described diagnosis of cytomegalovirus status by the classifier as highly specific and sensitive. It was confirmed in vitro that three of the CMV-associated chains were specific for CMV antigens.

A remark on this clone: Its target is unknown.

CDR1 SGHDT and CDR2 YYEEEE come from the germline V gene. The V and J ends lost 5 bases and 1 base respectively, with 9 bases between them. The CDR3 is made up of 13 amino acids. The gene calls are TRBV5-6 and TRBJ2-5; tentative D call: TRBD2 (5 bases). The sequence derives from a man aged 30 to 39 in good health and CMV-seropositive. The sample consisted of PBMCs. As DNA, the CDR3 is TGTGCCAGCAGGTTTGGGAGCCAAGAGACCCAGTACTTC. Protein: CASRFGSQETQYF.